Following are 2 T cell receptor beta chains from one sample sequenced in a study of T cells of healthy individuals listed by TCRdb under 2018. The library was generated by 5' RACE. TCRdb names Illumina MiSeq as the instrument used. TCRdb cleaned the public reads at Q25 with fastp, built clones with MiXCR and kept in-frame beta chains. Every distinct CDR3 protein forms one entry, paired with its most common genes and DNA. The sample includes around 83,000 distinct CDR3 sequences, with approximately 5.4% observed a single time. The biggest ten clones account for roughly 7.5% of the sample. These receptors all stem from a female donor in good health.

This clonotype was counted ten times or more. The V gene is TRBV9, the J gene TRBJ2-4; D assignment may be TRBD1 or TRBD2 (5 bases each). Trimming left V 4 bases short and J 0 bases short, with 11 bases between. Germline V CDR1 and CDR2: SGDLS, YYNGEE. The CDR3 runs 15 residues. CDR3 sequence reads: CASSPSGLAKNIQYF. The CDR3 DNA reads as TGTGCCAGCAGCCCGTCGGGGCTAGCCAAAAACATTCAGTACTTC.

In this sample, this clonotype turned up many times. The genes are TRBV6-2 or TRBV6-3 and TRBJ2-3; 10 nucleotides align to TRBD2. This CDR3 region has 14 residues. The V and J ends lost 7 bases and 2 bases, in that order; junction bases with no gene match: 3. CDR1 and CDR2 from the germline V gene are MNHEY and SVGEGT. The CDR3: CASIGLAVTDTQYF. In nucleotides, the CDR3 is TGTGCCAGCATAGGACTAGCGGTCACAGATACGCAGTATTTT.